The clone carrying this T cell receptor beta chain was picked up one time. This CDR3 has 14 residues. Germline trimming cut 7 bases from V and 1 base from J; bases unmatched to any gene: 2. Germline V lookup: CDR1 LNHDA, CDR2 SQIVND (reference sequence). This specimen comes from a study of blood T cell repertoires in COVID-19. Assay used: immunoSEQ multiplex PCR; TCRdb lists only in-frame clones, some missing. Among fewer than 200,000 clones listed, more than 65% were seen once. This chain connects TRBV19 to TRBJ2-3, with 10 bases aligning to TRBD2. This clonotype was obtained from a man aged 55 to 70 who had recovered from COVID-19. The sequenced sample was PBMCs or T cells enriched from blood (not recorded which). As DNA, the CDR3 is TGTGCCAGTACTCTAGCGGGGGGCACAGATACGCAGTATTTT. Translating it yields CASTLAGGTDTQYF.